This T cell receptor beta chain was obtained from a study of low-dose radiotherapy and immunotherapy resistance in tumors. The treatment that donors received included nivolumab, ipilimumab, aspirin, low-dose cyclophosphamide and low-dose radiotherapy. Both TCRalpha and TCRbeta chains were reverse transcribed with V-gene-specific primers. The authors amplified TCRs for approximately 18 PCR cycles with a constant-region primer and a V-primer adapter. TCRdb independently ran MiXCR on the reads; one entry per CDR3 protein. Among more than 12,000 distinct CDR3 sequences listed, roughly 50% were seen once. V dropped 9 bases and J dropped 0 bases, with 12 bases sitting between them. Germline V lookup: CDR1 MNHEY, CDR2 SVGEGT. This CDR3 has 14 amino acids.

This receptor was identified in a human donor with advanced metastatic prostate, ovarian, gallbladder or colorectal cancer (not recorded which). This table probably holds off-target reads from a library built for another chain. The gene calls are TRBV6-2 or TRBV6-3 and TRBJ2-1; no clear D gene. CDR3 coding DNA: TGTGCCAGTACTCCATTTCCCTCCTACAATGAGCAGTTCTTC. Its translation is CASTPFPSYNEQFF.